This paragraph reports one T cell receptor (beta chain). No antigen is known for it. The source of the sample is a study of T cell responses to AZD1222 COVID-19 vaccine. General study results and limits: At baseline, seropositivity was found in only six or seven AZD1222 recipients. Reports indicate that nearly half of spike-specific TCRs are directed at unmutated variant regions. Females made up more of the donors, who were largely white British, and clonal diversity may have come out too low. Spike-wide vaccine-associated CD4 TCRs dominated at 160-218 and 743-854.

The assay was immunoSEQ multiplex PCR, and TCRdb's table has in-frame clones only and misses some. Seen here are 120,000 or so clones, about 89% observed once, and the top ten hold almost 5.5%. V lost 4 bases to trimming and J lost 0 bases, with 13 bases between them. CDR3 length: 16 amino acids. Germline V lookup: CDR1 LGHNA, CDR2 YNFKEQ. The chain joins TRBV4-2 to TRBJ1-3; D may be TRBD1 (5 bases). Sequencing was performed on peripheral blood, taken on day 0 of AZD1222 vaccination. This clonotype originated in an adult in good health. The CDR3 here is CASSRDSLYSGNTIYF. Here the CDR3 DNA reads TGTGCCAGCAGCCGAGACAGTTTATACTCTGGAAACACCATATATTTT.